Listed here are 8 T cell receptor beta chains from one sample, sequenced in a study of blood T cell repertoires in COVID-19. Some clones are missing from TCRdb's copy, which holds only in-frame ones; the method was immunoSEQ multiplex PCR. The sample includes about 160,000 clones, 85% to 90% of them seen just once. The sequencing input was peripheral blood. The receptors originated from a man aged 18 to 29 with COVID-19, enrolled during active disease.

The CDR3 sequence: CASSYQTPNTGELFF. In nucleotides, the CDR3 is TGTGCCAGCAGTTATCAGACTCCTAACACCGGGGAGCTGTTTTTT. This chain connects TRBV6-2 or TRBV6-3 to TRBJ2-2; D gene ambiguous. This CDR3 is 15 amino acids long. V lost 3 bases and J 2 bases, leaving 10 bases between the germline ends. The germline V gene has CDR1 MNHEY and CDR2 SVGEGT.

The chain employs TRBV29-1 and TRBJ1-2, with 10 nucleotides matching TRBD1. Germline CDR1 reads SQVTM; CDR2 reads ANQGSEA. The CDR3 runs to 14 residues. J lost 5 bases, V lost 0 bases, and 3 bases had no gene match. This CDR3 reads CSVEELGQGYGYTF. DNA for the CDR3: TGCAGCGTTGAAGAACTGGGACAGGGGTATGGCTACACCTTC. Drawing the rest from reference TRBV29-1 and TRBJ1-2, the complete variable domain is SAVISQKPSRDICQRGTSLTIQCQVDSQVTMMFWYRQQPGQSLTLIATANQGSEATYESGFVIDKFPISRPNLTFSTLTVSNMSPEDSSIYLCSVEELGQGYGYTFGSGTRLTVV.

The chain recombines TRBV6-5 with TRBJ2-7, with TRBD1 matching 7 bases. Trimming took 7 bases from V and 4 from J; bases not matched to a gene: 13. The CDR3 is 15 amino acids. Germline assignment: CDR1 MNHEY and CDR2 SVGAGI. The CDR3 nucleotides read TGTGCCAGCACCCGAATCTGGGACAGCCGTTACGAGCAGTACTTC. Its translation is CASTRIWDSRYEQYF.

This chain links TRBV28 with TRBJ2-3; 7 bases map to TRBD2. With V trimmed by 10 bases and J by 2 bases, 6 bases remained unmatched. The germline gives CDR1 MDHEN, CDR2 SYDVKM. The CDR3 runs 13 residues. The CDR3: CAITGLPTDTQYF. Written as DNA, the CDR3 is TGTGCCATCACGGGACTACCCACAGATACGCAGTATTTT.

V gene TRBV27 combines with J gene TRBJ2-1, with 11 bases matching TRBD2. Germline V gives CDR1 MNHEY, CDR2 SMNVEV (reference sequence). This CDR3 region has 18 residues. With 6 bases clipped from V and 5 bases from J, the junction kept 15 bases outside the gene matches. The CDR3 region is CASSTGTGLAGGHNEQFF. CDR3 sequence (DNA): TGTGCCAGCAGCACCGGGACAGGGCTAGCGGGAGGACACAATGAGCAGTTCTTC.

The chain is built from TRBV4-3 and TRBJ2-7; 8 bases match TRBD1. Germline-derived CDR1 and CDR2 are LGHNA and YSLEER. The CDR3 is made up of 15 amino acids. Unmatched junction bases numbered 6, after V lost 1 base and J lost 4 bases. The CDR3: CASSQGTGRIYEQYF. DNA for the CDR3: TGCGCCAGCAGCCAAGGGACAGGGCGTATTTACGAGCAGTACTTC.

The J gene is TRBJ2-3, the V gene TRBV19, with a weak D call TRBD1 (7 bases). Germline CDR1 reads LNHDA; CDR2 reads SQIVND (reference sequence). This CDR3 has 16 amino acids. Trimming removed 10 bases at V and 0 bases at J, with 20 bases between. CDR3 coding DNA: TGTGCCACCCGGGACAGAGGGGGGACTAGCACAGATACGCAGTATTTT. Translation: CATRDRGGTSTDTQYF.

The V gene is TRBV5-1, the J gene TRBJ2-3, with 10 positions matching TRBD1. The germline gives CDR1 SGHRS, CDR2 YFSETQ. CDR3 size: 13 residues. The V and J ends lost 4 bases and 4 bases, in that order; junction bases with no gene match: 0. The CDR3 spells CASSGTGADTQYF. CDR3 nucleotide sequence: TGCGCCAGCAGCGGGACAGGGGCAGATACGCAGTATTTT.